This T cell receptor beta chain is drawn from a study of Ad26.COV2.S vaccination and SARS-CoV-2 variants (dated by TCRdb to the early 2020s). About the study as a whole: TCRbeta repertoire sequencing served as the tool for gauging how specific and how broad the SARS-CoV-2-reactive T cell receptors were following Ad26.COV2.S vaccination. A total of 32 samples were included in the TCR-sequenced set, comprising roughly 19 Ad26.COV2.S vaccine recipients, 5 placebo recipients and 8 SARS-CoV-2 convalescent individuals. Paper-wide results and their limitations: The authors noted that total T cell responses may have been underestimated by the TCR breadth and depth analyses. Vaccine and placebo recipients had comparable non-spike TCR breadth, which fits with the vaccine containing only spike. Substantial breadth of spike-specific CD8+ and CD4+ T cell responses was reported after vaccination. Compared with placebo recipients, Ad26.COV2.S recipients showed higher spike-specific TCR breadth (P = 0.0014).

The immunoSEQ Assay was used to sequence TCRbeta CDR3 regions. After extraction, genomic DNA underwent amplification by bias-controlled multiplex PCR, followed by high-throughput sequencing. On the study's bioinformatics: To quantify the absolute abundance of every unique TCRbeta CDR3 region, sequences were collapsed and filtered. T cell fraction was estimated by normalizing TCRbeta template counts to usable DNA, with usable DNA measured through amplification of reference genes found in all nucleated cells. Repertoire TCRs were annotated as SARS-CoV-2-specific when V gene, CDR3 amino acid sequence and J gene were exactly matched to a known reactive TCR set. MIRA supplied the reference SARS-CoV-2 TCR set, which was filtered for enrichment in COVID-19-positive ImmuneCODE repertoires so that public or cross-reactive TCRs were removed. Drawing on the MIRA antigens, annotated TCRs were analysed further at the level of specific ORF or position within ORF. Breadth was defined as the number of annotated unique rearrangements divided by the total number of unique productive rearrangements, and depth was defined as the summed frequency of the annotated unique rearrangements. Group comparisons of TCR breadth used two-sided Wilcoxon rank-sum tests. This immuneACCESS table, as held by TCRdb, lists in-frame sequences with V and J called but not all clones. Of the missing ones, under half trace to an unresolved V gene in checked studies; the others have no known cause. V and J calls and clone size are those listed in that table; D and trimming were worked out from the DNA. The sample profile shows about 350,000 clones; about 90% of them were found once. 3.9% of the sample belongs to the ten largest clones.

The sample's time point label, in plain terms: individuals recovered from natural SARS-CoV-2 infection. To note about this clone: There is no known antigen for this receptor. No base qualities exist here, and no much larger clone lies one base off it.

The junction shows trimming of 6 bases on V and 10 bases on J, and the gene matches do not reach 16 bases of it. From cysteine to phenylalanine, the CDR3 is 15 amino acids long. The entry retains the CDR3 DNA only, 45 bases that are in frame from base 1. The germline V gene (reference sequence) sets CDR1 to SEHNR and CDR2 to FQNEAQ. This material consisted of peripheral blood, taken after recovery from COVID-19. This chain joins TRBV7-9 to TRBJ1-1; 8 central nucleotides agree with TRBD1. The sequence was obtained from a human donor who had recovered from COVID-19. Here the CDR3 is given as CASSEGQAPQVGAFF. The nucleotide sequence is TGTGCCAGCAGTGAGGGACAGGCCCCCCAAGTTGGAGCTTTCTTT.